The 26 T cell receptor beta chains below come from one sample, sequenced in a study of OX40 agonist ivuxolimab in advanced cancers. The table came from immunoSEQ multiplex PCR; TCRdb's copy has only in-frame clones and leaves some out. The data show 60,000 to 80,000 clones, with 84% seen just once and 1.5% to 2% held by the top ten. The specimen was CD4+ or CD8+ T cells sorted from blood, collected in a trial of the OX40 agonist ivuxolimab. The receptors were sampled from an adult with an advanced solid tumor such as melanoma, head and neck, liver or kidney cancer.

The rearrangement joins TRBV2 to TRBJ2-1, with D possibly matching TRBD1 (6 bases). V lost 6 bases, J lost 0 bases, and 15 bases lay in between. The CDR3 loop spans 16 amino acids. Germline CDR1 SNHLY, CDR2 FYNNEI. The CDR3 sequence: CASSSGHLSSYNEQFF. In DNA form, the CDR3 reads TGTGCCAGCAGCTCGGGACACTTGAGCTCCTACAATGAGCAGTTCTTC.

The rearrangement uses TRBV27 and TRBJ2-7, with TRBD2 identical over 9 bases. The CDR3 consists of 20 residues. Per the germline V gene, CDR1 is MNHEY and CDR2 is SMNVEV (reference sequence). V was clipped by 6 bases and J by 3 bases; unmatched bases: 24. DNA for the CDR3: TGTGCCAGCAGACCTCACGACAGTACTGTCAGACTAGCGGTGAACTACGAGCAGTACTTC. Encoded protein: CASRPHDSTVRLAVNYEQYF.

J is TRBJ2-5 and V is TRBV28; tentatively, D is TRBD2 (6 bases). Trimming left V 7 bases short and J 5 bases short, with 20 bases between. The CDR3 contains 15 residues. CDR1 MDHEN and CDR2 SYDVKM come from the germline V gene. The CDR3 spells CASTQGEAPPETQYF. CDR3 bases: TGTGCCAGCACCCAAGGGGAGGCTCCTCCGGAGACCCAGTACTTC.

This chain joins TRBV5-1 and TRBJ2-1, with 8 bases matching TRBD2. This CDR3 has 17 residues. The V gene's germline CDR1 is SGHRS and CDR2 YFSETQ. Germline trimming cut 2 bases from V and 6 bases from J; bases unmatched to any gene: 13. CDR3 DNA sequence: TGCGCCAGCAGCTTTCTCGCGGGAGGTGGTACGGGCAATGAGCAGTTCTTC. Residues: CASSFLAGGGTGNEQFF.

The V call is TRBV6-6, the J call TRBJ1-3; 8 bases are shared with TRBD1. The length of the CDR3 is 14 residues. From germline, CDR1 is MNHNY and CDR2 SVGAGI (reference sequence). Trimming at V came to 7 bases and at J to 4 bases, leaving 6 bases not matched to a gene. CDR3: CASTRTGGGNTIYF. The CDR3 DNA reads TGTGCCAGCACCCGCACAGGGGGGGGAAACACCATATATTTT.

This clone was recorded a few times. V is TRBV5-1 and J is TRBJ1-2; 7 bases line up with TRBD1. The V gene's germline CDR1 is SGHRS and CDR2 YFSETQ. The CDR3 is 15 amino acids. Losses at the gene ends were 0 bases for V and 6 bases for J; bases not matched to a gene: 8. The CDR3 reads CASSLVLGGQNGYTF. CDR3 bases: TGCGCCAGCAGCTTGGTCCTCGGGGGACAGAATGGCTACACCTTC.

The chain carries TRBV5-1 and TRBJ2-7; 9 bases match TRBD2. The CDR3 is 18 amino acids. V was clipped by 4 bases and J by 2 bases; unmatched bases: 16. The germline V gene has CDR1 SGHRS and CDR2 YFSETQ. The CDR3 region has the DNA TGCGCCAGCAGCCGGGAGGCTAGCGGGAAGCAATATACCTACGAGCAGTACTTC. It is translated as CASSREASGKQYTYEQYF.

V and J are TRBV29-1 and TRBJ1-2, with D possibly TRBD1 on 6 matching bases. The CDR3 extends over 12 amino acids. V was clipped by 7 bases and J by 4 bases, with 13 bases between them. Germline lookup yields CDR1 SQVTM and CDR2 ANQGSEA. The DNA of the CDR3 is TGCAGCGGTCTGGACAGCGGCTATGGCTACACCTTC. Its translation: CSGLDSGYGYTF. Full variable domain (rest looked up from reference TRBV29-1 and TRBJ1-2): SAVISQKPSRDICQRGTSLTIQCQVDSQVTMMFWYRQQPGQSLTLIATANQGSEATYESGFVIDKFPISRPNLTFSTLTVSNMSPEDSSIYLCSGLDSGYGYTFGSGTRLTVV.

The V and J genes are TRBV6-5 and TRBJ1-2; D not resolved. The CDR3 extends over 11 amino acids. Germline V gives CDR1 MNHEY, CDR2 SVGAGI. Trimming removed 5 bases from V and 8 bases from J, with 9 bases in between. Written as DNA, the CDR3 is TGTGCCAGCAGTACCCCTAGCGGCTACACCTTC. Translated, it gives CASSTPSGYTF.

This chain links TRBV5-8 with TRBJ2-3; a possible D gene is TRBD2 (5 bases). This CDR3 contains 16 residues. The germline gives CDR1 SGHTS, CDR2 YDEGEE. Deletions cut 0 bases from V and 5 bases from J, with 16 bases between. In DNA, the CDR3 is TGTGCCAGCAGCTTGGCTAGATCAGACACTAGAGATACGCAGTATTTT. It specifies CASSLARSDTRDTQYF.

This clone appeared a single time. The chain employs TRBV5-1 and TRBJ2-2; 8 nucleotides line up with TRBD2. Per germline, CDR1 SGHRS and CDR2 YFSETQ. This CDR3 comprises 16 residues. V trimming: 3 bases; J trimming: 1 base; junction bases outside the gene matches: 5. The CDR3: CASSSKTSVNTGELFF. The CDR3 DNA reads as TGCGCCAGCAGCTCTAAGACTAGCGTGAACACCGGGGAGCTGTTTTTT.

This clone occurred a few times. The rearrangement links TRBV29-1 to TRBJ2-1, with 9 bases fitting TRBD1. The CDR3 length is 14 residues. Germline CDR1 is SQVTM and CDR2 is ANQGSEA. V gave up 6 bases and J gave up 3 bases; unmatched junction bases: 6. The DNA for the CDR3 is TGCAGCGTAACCACGGGACAGGGCTACAATGAGCAGTTCTTC. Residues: CSVTTGQGYNEQFF.

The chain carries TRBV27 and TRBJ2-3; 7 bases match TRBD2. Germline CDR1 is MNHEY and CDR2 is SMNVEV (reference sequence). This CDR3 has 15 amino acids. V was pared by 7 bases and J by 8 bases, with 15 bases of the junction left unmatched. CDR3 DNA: TGTGCCAGCATCCCTCAGGCGGGAGAGTACGGTACGCAGTATTTT. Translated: CASIPQAGEYGTQYF.

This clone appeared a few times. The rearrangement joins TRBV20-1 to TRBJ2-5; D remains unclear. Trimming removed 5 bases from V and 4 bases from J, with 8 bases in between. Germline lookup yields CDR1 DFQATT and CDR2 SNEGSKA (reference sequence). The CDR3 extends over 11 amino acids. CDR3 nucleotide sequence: TGCAGTGCTGAGTCTCCAGAGACCCAGTACTTC. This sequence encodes CSAESPETQYF.

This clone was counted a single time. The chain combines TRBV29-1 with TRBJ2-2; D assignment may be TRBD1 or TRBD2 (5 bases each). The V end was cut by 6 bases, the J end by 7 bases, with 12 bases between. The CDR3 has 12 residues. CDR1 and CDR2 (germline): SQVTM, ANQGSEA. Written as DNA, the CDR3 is TGCAGCGTAGGGACCCCGGTCGGGGAGCTGTTTTTT. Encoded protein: CSVGTPVGELFF.

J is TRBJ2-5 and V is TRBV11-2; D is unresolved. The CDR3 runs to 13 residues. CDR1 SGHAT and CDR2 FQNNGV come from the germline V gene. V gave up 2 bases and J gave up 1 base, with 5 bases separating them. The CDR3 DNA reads TGTGCCAGCAGCTTATTATCCCAAGAGACCCAGTACTTC. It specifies CASSLLSQETQYF.

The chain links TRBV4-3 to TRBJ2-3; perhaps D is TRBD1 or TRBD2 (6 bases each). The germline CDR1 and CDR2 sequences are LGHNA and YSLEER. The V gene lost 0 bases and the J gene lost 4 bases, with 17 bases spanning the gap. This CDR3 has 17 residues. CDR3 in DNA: TGCGCCAGCAGCCAAGATCTCGGGGGCTCTAGGCCAGATACGCAGTATTTT. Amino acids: CASSQDLGGSRPDTQYF.

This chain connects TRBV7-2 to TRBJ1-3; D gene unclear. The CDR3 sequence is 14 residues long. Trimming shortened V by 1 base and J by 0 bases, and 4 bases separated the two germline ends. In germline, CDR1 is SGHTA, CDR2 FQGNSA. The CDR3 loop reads CASSLDNSGNTIYF. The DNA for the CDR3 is TGTGCCAGCAGCTTAGACAACTCTGGAAACACCATATATTTT. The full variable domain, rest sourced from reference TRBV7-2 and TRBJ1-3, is GAGVSQSPSNKVTEKGKDVELRCDPISGHTALYWYRQSLGQGLEFLIYFQGNSAPDKSGLPSDRFSAERTGGSVSTLTIQRTQQEDSAVYLCASSLDNSGNTIYFGEGSWLTVV.

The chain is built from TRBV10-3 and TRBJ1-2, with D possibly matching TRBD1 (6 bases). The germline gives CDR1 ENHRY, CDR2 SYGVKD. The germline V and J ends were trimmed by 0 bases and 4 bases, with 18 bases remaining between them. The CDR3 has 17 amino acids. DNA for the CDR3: TGTGCCATCAGTGAGTCAGGGGGGGAAGCTAGCTCCTATGGCTACACCTTC. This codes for CAISESGGEASSYGYTF.

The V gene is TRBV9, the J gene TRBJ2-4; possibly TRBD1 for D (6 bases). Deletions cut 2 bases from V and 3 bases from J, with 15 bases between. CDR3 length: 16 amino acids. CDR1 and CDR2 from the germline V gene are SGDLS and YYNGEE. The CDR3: CASSVGPGVGKNIQYF. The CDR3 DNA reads TGTGCCAGCAGCGTGGGGCCAGGGGTAGGCAAAAACATTCAGTACTTC. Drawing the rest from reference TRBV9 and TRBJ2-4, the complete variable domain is DSGVTQTPKHLITATGQRVTLRCSPRSGDLSVYWYQQSLDQGLQFLIQYYNGEERAKGNILERFSAQQFPDLHSELNLSSLELGDSALYFCASSVGPGVGKNIQYFGAGTRLSVL.

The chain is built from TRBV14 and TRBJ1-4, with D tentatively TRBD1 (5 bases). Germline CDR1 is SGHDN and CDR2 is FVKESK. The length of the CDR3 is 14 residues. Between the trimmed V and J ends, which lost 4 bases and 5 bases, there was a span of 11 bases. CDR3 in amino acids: CASSLRGPNEKLFF. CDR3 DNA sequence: TGTGCCAGCAGCCTCCGGGGCCCCAATGAAAAACTGTTTTTT.

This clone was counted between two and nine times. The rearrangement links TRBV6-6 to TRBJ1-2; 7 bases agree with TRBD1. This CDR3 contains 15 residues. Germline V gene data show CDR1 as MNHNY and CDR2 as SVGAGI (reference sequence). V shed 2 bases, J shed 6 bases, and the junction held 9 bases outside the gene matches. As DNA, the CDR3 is TGTGCCAGCAGTTACACTCCGGGACAGACAGATGGCTACACCTTC. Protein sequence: CASSYTPGQTDGYTF.

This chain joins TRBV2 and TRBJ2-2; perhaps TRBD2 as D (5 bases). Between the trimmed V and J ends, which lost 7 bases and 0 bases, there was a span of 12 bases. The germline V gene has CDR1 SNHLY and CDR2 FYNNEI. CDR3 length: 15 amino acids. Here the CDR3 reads CASNSVASNTGELFF. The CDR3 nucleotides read TGTGCCAGCAATTCGGTAGCGTCGAACACCGGGGAGCTGTTTTTT.

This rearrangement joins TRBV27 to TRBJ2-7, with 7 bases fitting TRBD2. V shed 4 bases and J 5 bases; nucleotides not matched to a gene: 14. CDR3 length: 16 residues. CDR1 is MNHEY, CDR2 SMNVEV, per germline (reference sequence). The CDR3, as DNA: TGTGCCAGCAGTTCCCCCGGGACTACCCTCGGGCACGAGCAGTACTTC. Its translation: CASSSPGTTLGHEQYF.

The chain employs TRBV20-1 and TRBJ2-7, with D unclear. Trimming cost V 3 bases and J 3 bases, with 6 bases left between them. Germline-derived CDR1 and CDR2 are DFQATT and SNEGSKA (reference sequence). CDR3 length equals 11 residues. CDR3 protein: CSASRDYEQYF. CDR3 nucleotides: TGCAGTGCTAGTCGTGACTACGAGCAGTACTTC.

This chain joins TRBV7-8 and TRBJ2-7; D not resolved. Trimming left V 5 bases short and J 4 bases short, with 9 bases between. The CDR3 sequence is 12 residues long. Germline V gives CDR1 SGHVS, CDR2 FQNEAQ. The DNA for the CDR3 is TGTGCCAGCAGCCCCGATCCATACGAGCAGTACTTC. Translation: CASSPDPYEQYF.